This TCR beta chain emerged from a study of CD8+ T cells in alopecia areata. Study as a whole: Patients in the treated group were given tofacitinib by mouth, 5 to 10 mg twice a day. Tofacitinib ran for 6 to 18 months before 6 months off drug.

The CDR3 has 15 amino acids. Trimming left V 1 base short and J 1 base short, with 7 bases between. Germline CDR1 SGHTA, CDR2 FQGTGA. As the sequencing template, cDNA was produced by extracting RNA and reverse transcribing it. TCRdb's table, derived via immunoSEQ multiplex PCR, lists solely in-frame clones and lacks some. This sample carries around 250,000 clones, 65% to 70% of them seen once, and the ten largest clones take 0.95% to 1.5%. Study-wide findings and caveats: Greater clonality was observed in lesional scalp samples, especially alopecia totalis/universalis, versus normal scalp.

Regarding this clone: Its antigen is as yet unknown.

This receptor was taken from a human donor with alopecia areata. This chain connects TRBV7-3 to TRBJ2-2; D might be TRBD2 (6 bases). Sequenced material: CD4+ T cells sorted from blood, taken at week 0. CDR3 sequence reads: CASSLNGGNTGELFF. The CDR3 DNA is TGTGCCAGCAGCTTAAACGGGGGGAACACCGGGGAGCTGTTTTTT.